The 16 T cell receptor beta chains in this list originate from one sample, sequenced in a study of neurological immune-mediated disorders. TCRdb used MiXCR to reprocess the 5' RACE reads, holding one entry per CDR3 protein. Among roughly 88,000 distinct CDR3 sequences listed, under 4.5% were seen once. Material: PBMCs. These TCRs come from a woman aged 50 to 65 with multiple sclerosis.

This clonotype was recorded at least ten times. This sequence joins TRBV3-1 and TRBJ1-1, with D unresolved. Germline CDR1 LGHDT, CDR2 YNNKEL (reference sequence). V gave up 4 bases and J gave up 1 base, with 7 bases separating them. This CDR3 contains 13 residues. CDR3 amino acids: CASSRQSNTEAFF. For the CDR3, the DNA is TGTGCCAGCAGCCGGCAGTCGAACACTGAAGCTTTCTTT.

This clonotype was recorded many times. The rearrangement joins TRBV7-9 to TRBJ1-1; D call uncertain. V was trimmed by 1 base and J by 1 base, leaving 7 bases between them. The CDR3 has 14 residues. Germline assignment: CDR1 SEHNR and CDR2 FQNEAQ (reference sequence). The DNA for the CDR3 is TGTGCCAGCAGCTTAGAGGGATGGAACACTGAAGCTTTCTTT. It specifies CASSLEGWNTEAFF.

In this sample, this clonotype turned up many times. For the CDR3, the DNA is TGTGCCAGCAGCGCCCCCTTTAAGACCCAGTACTTC. This translates into CASSAPFKTQYF. The chain couples TRBV7-9 to TRBJ2-5, with no clear D. The CDR3 runs 12 residues. V lost 5 bases, J lost 6 bases, and 10 bases lay in between. Per the germline V gene, CDR1 is SEHNR and CDR2 is FQNEAQ (reference sequence).

In this sample, this clonotype turned up once. The chain uses TRBV4-1 and TRBJ2-1, with unresolved D. V shed 1 base and J shed 1 base, with 11 bases lying between them. This CDR3 is 16 amino acids long. Germline V lookup: CDR1 MGHRA, CDR2 YSYEKL. The CDR3 region is CASSQGLRSSYNEQFF. CDR3 coding DNA: TGCGCCAGCAGCCAAGGGCTCCGGTCTTCCTACAATGAGCAGTTCTTC.

The CDR3 reads CSARKTGGVDEQFF. CDR3 DNA: TGCAGTGCTAGAAAGACAGGGGGCGTGGATGAGCAGTTCTTC. The J gene is TRBJ2-1, the V gene TRBV20-1; 10 bases align to TRBD1. The V gene end was trimmed by 2 bases and the J gene end by 8 bases; junction bases not matched to a gene: 6. The CDR3 is 14 amino acids. The germline CDR1 and CDR2 sequences are DFQATT and SNEGSKA (reference sequence).

This clonotype was observed many times. The J gene is TRBJ1-2, the V gene TRBV12-3 or TRBV12-4, with 11 positions matching TRBD1. This CDR3 contains 12 residues. The V segment lost 6 bases and the J segment 10 bases; nucleotides outside the gene matches: 4. The CDR3 nucleotides are TGTGCCAGCAGCGCCGGACAGGGGGCCTACACCTTC. Its translation is CASSAGQGAYTF.

This clonotype was observed a few times. This chain joins TRBV6-1 and TRBJ1-4, with 9 bases aligning to TRBD1. The CDR3 has 14 residues. Germline assignment: CDR1 MNHNS and CDR2 SASEGT. With 11 bases clipped from V and 8 bases from J, the junction kept 12 bases outside the gene matches. The CDR3 reads CALSGGQGREKLFF. The CDR3 DNA reads TGTGCCCTATCCGGGGGACAGGGTCGCGAAAAACTGTTTTTT.

This clonotype showed up many times. The rearrangement joins TRBV20-1 to TRBJ1-2; D not resolved. This CDR3 spans 15 amino acids. Germline V gene data show CDR1 as DFQATT and CDR2 as SNEGSKA (reference sequence). With 3 bases removed from V and 0 bases from J, the gap between germline ends came to 14 bases. CDR3 protein: CSASERVITNYGYTF. In DNA form, the CDR3 reads TGCAGTGCTAGCGAAAGGGTTATTACTAACTATGGCTACACCTTC.

The chain employs TRBV20-1 and TRBJ2-3, with 8 bases that match TRBD2. Germline CDR1 and CDR2: DFQATT and SNEGSKA (reference sequence). V was pared by 6 bases and J by 4 bases, with 12 bases of the junction left unmatched. There are 15 residues in the CDR3. CDR3 sequence (DNA): TGCAGTGCCCATCCCGAGACTAGCGCCCCAGATACGCAGTATTTT. This sequence encodes CSAHPETSAPDTQYF.

This clonotype was seen repeatedly, ten times or more. V and J are TRBV4-1 and TRBJ2-3, with unresolved D. Trimming took off 0 bases at V and 8 bases at J, with 9 bases between the two ends. The V gene's germline CDR1 is MGHRA and CDR2 YSYEKL. CDR3 length: 13 residues. In DNA, the CDR3 is TGCGCCAGCAGCCAAGATCCAGCAGGTACGCAGTATTTT. Protein: CASSQDPAGTQYF.

This clonotype was counted ten times or more. One end of the junction varies from germline; a read error may be responsible. The chain links TRBV29-1 to TRBJ2-1; TRBD1 matches 11 bases. Germline CDR1 SQVTM, CDR2 ANQGSEA. This CDR3 comprises 11 residues. CDR3 nucleotides: TGCAGCGTTGAACTGGACAGGGGGCTCCCCTTC. This sequence encodes CSVELDRGLPF.

This clonotype was counted at least ten times. V and J are TRBV12-3 or TRBV12-4 and TRBJ1-1; 7 bases map to TRBD1. The CDR3 length is 18 residues. V was pared by 7 bases and J by 0 bases, with 17 bases of the junction left unmatched. In nucleotides, the CDR3 is TGTGCCAGCACCAATTATCGCAAGGGGACAGCTATGAACACTGAAGCTTTCTTT. Translated: CASTNYRKGTAMNTEAFF.

This clonotype has ten or more counts. The chain joins TRBV4-2 to TRBJ2-3; tentatively, D is TRBD2 (7 bases). V lost 0 bases, J lost 1 base, and 11 bases lay in between. This CDR3 has 16 residues. Germline CDR1 reads LGHNA; CDR2 reads YNFKEQ. CDR3 region: CASSQDRGGGTDTQYF. The CDR3 DNA reads as TGTGCCAGCAGCCAAGATAGGGGGGGCGGCACAGATACGCAGTATTTT.

This clonotype was detected ten times or more. V usage is TRBV20-1 and J usage is TRBJ1-1; D uncertain. V lost 3 bases, J lost 1 base, and 12 bases lay in between. The CDR3 extends over 14 amino acids. Germline loops: CDR1 DFQATT, CDR2 SNEGSKA (reference sequence). The CDR3 spells CSARPSWPNTEAFF. For the CDR3, the DNA is TGCAGTGCTAGGCCGTCCTGGCCGAACACTGAAGCTTTCTTT.

In its sample, this clonotype was seen many times. V is TRBV5-1 and J is TRBJ2-5; D not resolved. V dropped 2 bases and J dropped 4 bases, with 18 bases sitting between them. Germline CDR1 reads SGHRS; CDR2 reads YFSETQ. This CDR3 region has 16 residues. The CDR3 protein is CASSFTPTHGGETQYF. CDR3 sequence (DNA): TGCGCCAGCAGCTTTACCCCAACGCATGGTGGAGAGACCCAGTACTTC.

This clonotype was seen at least ten times. The CDR3 here is CASSQDRRDRMTGELFF. The CDR3 bases are TGCGCCAGCAGCCAAGATCGAAGGGACAGGATGACCGGGGAGCTGTTTTTT. The chain carries TRBV4-1 and TRBJ2-2; 8 nucleotides line up with TRBD1. The CDR3 has 17 residues. V shed 0 bases, J shed 5 bases, and the junction held 8 bases outside the gene matches. Germline V gene data show CDR1 as MGHRA and CDR2 as YSYEKL.